The 8 T cell receptor beta chains given below trace back to one sample, sequenced in a study of siplizumab effects on memory and regulatory T cells. Sequencing was performed with immunoSEQ multiplex PCR; in TCRdb, only in-frame clones are kept and a portion is missing. The sample lists 98,000 or so clones; about 94% were seen once. Input material: Tregs sorted from blood. These receptors all come from a human donor in good health.

The V call is TRBV27, the J call TRBJ1-2, with a possible D match to TRBD1 (6 bases). There are 14 residues in the CDR3. Germline values: CDR1 MNHEY, CDR2 SMNVEV (reference sequence). V was pared by 2 bases and J by 4 bases, with 11 bases between. The CDR3 sequence is CASSLRGFPYGYTF. The CDR3, as DNA: TGTGCCAGCAGTTTAAGGGGGTTCCCCTATGGCTACACCTTC.

The chain couples TRBV7-9 to TRBJ2-5; 14 bases are shared with TRBD2. The CDR3 spans 17 residues. V was pared by 4 bases and J by 5 bases, with 9 bases of the junction left unmatched. Germline CDR1 is SEHNR and CDR2 is FQNEAQ (reference sequence). The CDR3 sequence: CASSSARGLAGVETQYF. The CDR3 DNA follows: TGTGCCAGCAGCTCCGCCAGGGGACTAGCGGGAGTCGAGACCCAGTACTTC.

The rearrangement joins TRBV5-6 to TRBJ2-3, with TRBD2 matching 8 bases. The J segment lost 6 bases and the V segment lost 4 bases, leaving 10 bases of the junction unmatched. Germline V gives CDR1 SGHDT, CDR2 YYEEEE. This CDR3 is 15 amino acids long. The CDR3 region is CASSPGGAFTDTQYF. CDR3 coding DNA: TGTGCCAGCAGCCCCGGGGGGGCCTTTACGGATACGCAGTATTTT.

The chain employs TRBV19 and TRBJ1-1; D gene uncertain. Germline V CDR1 and CDR2: LNHDA, SQIVND (reference sequence). Trimming left V 5 bases short and J 5 bases short, with 9 bases between. The CDR3 is made up of 12 amino acids. CDR3 sequence (DNA): TGTGCCAGTAGTGATTACGGAACTGAAGCTTTCTTT. This encodes CASSDYGTEAFF.

The chain is built from TRBV9 and TRBJ2-1; TRBD2 might be the D (6 bases). The CDR3 has 15 amino acids. Germline values: CDR1 SGDLS, CDR2 YYNGEE. Trimming shortened V by 0 bases and J by 7 bases, and 14 bases separated the two germline ends. The DNA for the CDR3 is TGTGCCAGCAGCGTAGGGGCGGGATTAACAAATGAGCAGTTCTTC. Protein: CASSVGAGLTNEQFF.

The V gene is TRBV7-9, the J gene TRBJ1-3; D might be TRBD1 (6 bases). Trimming left V 5 bases short and J 0 bases short, with 11 bases between. The length of the CDR3 is 15 residues. Germline V gene data show CDR1 as SEHNR and CDR2 as FQNEAQ (reference sequence). CDR3: CASSVRDNSGNTIYF. In DNA form, the CDR3 reads TGTGCCAGCAGCGTACGGGACAACTCTGGAAACACCATATATTTT.

This chain links TRBV7-2 with TRBJ1-6; 8 bases line up with TRBD1. Germline V gives CDR1 SGHTA, CDR2 FQGNSA. J lost 7 bases, V lost 3 bases, and 11 bases had no gene match. This CDR3 has 17 amino acids. CDR3 amino acids: CASSLVSGQAGNSPLHF. CDR3 bases: TGTGCCAGCAGCTTGGTTTCGGGACAGGCAGGAAATTCACCCCTCCACTTT. The full variable domain, with the rest looked up from reference TRBV7-2 and TRBJ1-6, is GAGVSQSPSNKVTEKGKDVELRCDPISGHTALYWYRQSLGQGLEFLIYFQGNSAPDKSGLPSDRFSAERTGGSVSTLTIQRTQQEDSAVYLCASSLVSGQAGNSPLHFGNGTRLTVT.

This rearrangement joins TRBV30 to TRBJ2-6, with D hard to call. The ends were cut back, 7 bases at V and 2 bases at J, with 12 bases in the middle. CDR1 GTSNPN and CDR2 SVGIG come from the germline V gene (reference sequence). The CDR3 loop spans 14 amino acids. CDR3 region: CASFFGAGANVLTF. CDR3 DNA sequence: TGTGCCTCCTTCTTTGGGGCTGGGGCCAACGTCCTGACTTTC.